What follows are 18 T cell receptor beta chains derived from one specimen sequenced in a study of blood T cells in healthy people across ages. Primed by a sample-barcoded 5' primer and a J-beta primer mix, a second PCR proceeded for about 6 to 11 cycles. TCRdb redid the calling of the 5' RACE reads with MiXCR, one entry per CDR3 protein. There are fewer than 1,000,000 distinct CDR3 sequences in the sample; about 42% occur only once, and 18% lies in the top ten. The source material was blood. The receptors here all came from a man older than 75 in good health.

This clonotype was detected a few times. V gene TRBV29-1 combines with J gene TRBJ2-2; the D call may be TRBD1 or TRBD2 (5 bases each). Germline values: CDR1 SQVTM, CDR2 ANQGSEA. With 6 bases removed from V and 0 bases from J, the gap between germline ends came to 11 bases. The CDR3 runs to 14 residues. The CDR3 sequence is CSVSRGANTGELFF. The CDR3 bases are TGCAGCGTGAGTCGAGGGGCGAACACCGGGGAGCTGTTTTTT.

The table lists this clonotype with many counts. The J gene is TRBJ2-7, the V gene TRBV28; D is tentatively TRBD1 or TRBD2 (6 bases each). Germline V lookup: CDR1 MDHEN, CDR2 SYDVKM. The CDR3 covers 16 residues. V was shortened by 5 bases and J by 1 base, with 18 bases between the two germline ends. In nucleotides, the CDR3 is TGTGCCAGCAGTGGGGGGCCCGGGACTGATTCCTACGAGCAGTACTTC. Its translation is CASSGGPGTDSYEQYF. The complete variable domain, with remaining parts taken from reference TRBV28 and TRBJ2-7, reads DVKVTQSSRYLVKRTGEKVFLECVQDMDHENMFWYRQDPGLGLRLIYFSYDVKMKEKGDIPEGYSVSREKKERFSLILESASTNQTSMYLCASSGGPGTDSYEQYFGPGTRLTVT.

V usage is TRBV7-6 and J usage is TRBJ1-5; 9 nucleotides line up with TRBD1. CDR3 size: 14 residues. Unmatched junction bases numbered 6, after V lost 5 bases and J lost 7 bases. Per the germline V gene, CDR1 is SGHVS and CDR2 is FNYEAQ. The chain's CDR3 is CASSPRQGEQPQHF. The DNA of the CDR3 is TGTGCCAGCAGCCCGCGACAGGGGGAACAGCCCCAGCATTTT. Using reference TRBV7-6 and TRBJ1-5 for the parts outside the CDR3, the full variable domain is GAGVSQSPRYKVTKRGQDVALRCDPISGHVSLYWYRQALGQGPEFLTYFNYEAQQDKSGLPNDRFSAERPEGSISTLTIQRTEQRDSAMYRCASSPRQGEQPQHFGDGTRLSIL.

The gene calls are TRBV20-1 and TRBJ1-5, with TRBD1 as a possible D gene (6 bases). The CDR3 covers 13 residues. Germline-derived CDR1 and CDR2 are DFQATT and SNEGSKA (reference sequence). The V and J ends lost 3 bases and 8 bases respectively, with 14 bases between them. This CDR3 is CSASGGPGEPQHF. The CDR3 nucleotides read TGCAGTGCTAGTGGGGGGCCGGGAGAGCCCCAGCATTTT.

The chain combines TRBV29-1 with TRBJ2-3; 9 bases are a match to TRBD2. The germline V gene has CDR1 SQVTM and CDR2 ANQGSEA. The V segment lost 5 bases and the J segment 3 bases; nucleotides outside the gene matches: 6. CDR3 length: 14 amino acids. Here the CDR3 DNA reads TGCAGCGTTTTAGCGGGAGTAGTGACAGATACGCAGTATTTT. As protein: CSVLAGVVTDTQYF.

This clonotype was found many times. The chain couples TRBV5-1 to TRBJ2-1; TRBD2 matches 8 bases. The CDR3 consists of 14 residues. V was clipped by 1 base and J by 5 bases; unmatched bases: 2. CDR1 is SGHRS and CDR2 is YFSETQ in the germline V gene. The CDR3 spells CASSLSGRNNEQFF. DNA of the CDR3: TGCGCCAGCAGCTTGAGCGGGAGAAACAATGAGCAGTTCTTC.

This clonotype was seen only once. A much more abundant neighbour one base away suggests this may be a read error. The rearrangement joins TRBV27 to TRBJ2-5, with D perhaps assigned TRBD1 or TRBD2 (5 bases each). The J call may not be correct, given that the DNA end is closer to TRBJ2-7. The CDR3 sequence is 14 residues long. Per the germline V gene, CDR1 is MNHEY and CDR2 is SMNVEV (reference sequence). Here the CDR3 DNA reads TGTGCCAGCAGTGTTTCGGGACGGCAATACGAGCAGTACTTC. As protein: CASSVSGRQYEQYF.

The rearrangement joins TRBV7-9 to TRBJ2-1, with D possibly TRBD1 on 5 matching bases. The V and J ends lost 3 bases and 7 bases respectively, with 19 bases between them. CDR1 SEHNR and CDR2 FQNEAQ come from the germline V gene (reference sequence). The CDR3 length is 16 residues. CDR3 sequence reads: CASSFRDRTPPNEQFF. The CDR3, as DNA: TGTGCCAGCAGCTTCAGGGATCGGACCCCACCTAATGAGCAGTTCTTC.

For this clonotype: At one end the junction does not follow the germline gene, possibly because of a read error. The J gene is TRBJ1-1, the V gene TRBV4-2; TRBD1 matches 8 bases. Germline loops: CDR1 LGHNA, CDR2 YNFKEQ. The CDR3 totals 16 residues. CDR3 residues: CVSSQDRDRWGTEAFF. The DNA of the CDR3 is TGTGTCAGCAGCCAAGATAGGGACAGGTGGGGCACTGAAGCTTTCTTT.

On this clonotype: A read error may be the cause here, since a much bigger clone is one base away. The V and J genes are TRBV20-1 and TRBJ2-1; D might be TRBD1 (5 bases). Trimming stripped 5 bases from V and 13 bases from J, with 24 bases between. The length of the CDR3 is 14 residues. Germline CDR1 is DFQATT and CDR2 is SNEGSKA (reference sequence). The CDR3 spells CSALLLKGEETQFF. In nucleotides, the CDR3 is TGCAGTGCTTTACTCTTAAAAGGGGAAGAGACCCAGTTCTTC.

CDR3 sequence (DNA): TGCGCCAGCAGCCATGTACCAGGGAGGAACACCGGGGAGCTGTTTTTT. It specifies CASSHVPGRNTGELFF. V is TRBV4-3 and J is TRBJ2-2; D may correspond to TRBD1 or TRBD2 (5 bases each). Trimming stripped 3 bases from V and 1 base from J, with 12 bases between. Germline CDR1 and CDR2: LGHNA and YSLEER. This CDR3 region has 16 residues.

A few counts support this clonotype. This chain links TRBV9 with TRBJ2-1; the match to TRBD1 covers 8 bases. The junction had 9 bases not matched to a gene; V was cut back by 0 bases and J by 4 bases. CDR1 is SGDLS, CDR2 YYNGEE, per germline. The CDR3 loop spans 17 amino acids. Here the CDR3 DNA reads TGTGCCAGCAGCGTAGGGGGAACGGGACAGGCTTACAATGAGCAGTTCTTC. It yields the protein CASSVGGTGQAYNEQFF.

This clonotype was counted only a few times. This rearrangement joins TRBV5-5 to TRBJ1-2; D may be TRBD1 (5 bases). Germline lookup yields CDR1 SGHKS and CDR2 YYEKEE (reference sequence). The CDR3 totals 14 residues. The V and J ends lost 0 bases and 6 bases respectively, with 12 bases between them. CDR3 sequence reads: CASSLARVAHGYTF. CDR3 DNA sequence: TGTGCCAGCAGCTTGGCCAGGGTAGCGCATGGCTACACCTTC.

Here the CDR3 DNA reads TGTGCCAGCAGCCGACCTTCGACAGGGACCTACGAGCAGTACTTC. Its protein is CASSRPSTGTYEQYF. The rearrangement links TRBV6-5 to TRBJ2-5, with 7 bases matching TRBD1. The DNA matches TRBJ2-7 better at its end, which makes the J call doubtful. Germline CDR1 is MNHEY and CDR2 is SVGAGI. The CDR3 consists of 15 residues.

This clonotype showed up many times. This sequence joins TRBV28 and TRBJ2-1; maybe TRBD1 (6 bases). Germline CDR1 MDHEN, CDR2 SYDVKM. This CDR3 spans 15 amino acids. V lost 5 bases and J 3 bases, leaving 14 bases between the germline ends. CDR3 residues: CASSLGQKYYNEQFF. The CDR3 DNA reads TGTGCCAGCAGTCTCGGACAGAAATACTACAATGAGCAGTTCTTC.

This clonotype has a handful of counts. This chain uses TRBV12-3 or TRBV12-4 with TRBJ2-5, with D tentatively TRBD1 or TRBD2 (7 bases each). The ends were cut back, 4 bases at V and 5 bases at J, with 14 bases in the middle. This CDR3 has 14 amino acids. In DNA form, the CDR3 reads TGTGCCAGCAGTTGGGAGGGGGCAGGGGAGACCCAGTACTTC. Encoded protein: CASSWEGAGETQYF.

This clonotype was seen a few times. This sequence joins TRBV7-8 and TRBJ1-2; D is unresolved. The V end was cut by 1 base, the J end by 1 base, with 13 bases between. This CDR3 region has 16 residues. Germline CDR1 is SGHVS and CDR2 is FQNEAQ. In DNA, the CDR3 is TGTGCCAGCAGCTTAGATGGCGCGGGGTATAACTATGGCTACACCTTC. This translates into CASSLDGAGYNYGYTF.

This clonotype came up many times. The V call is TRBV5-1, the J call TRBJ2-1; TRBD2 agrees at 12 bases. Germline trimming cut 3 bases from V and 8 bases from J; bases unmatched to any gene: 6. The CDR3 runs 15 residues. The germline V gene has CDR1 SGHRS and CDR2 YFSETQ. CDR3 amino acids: CASSSSGRVNHEQFF. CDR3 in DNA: TGCGCCAGCAGCTCTAGCGGGAGGGTTAATCATGAGCAGTTCTTC.